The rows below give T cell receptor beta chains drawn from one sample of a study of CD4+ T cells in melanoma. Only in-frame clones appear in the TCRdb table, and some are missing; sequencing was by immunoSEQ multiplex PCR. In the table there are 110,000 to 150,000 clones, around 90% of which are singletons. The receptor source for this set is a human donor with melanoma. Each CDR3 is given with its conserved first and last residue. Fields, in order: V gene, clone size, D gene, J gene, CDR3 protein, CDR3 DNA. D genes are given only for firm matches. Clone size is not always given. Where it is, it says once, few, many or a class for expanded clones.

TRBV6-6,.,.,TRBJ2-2,CASSLTRGRVELFF,TGTGCCAGCAGCCTCACACGTGGGCGGGTAGAGCTGTTTTTT
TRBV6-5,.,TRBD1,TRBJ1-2,CASRMRQGRFGGYTF,TGTGCCAGCAGGATGAGACAGGGACGCTTCGGAGGCTACACCTTC
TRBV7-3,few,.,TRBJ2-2,CASSLMGSTNTGELFF,TGTGCCAGCAGCTTAATGGGGTCAACGAACACCGGGGAGCTGTTTTTT
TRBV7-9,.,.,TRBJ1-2,CASSFSFRYYGYTF,TGTGCCAGCAGCTTTTCGTTTCGTTACTATGGCTACACCTTC
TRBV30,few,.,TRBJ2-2,CAWSGINAGELFF,TGTGCCTGGAGTGGAATTAACGCCGGGGAGCTGTTTTTT
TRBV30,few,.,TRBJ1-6,CAWDKDNSPLHF,TGTGCCTGGGATAAGGATAATTCACCCCTCCACTTT
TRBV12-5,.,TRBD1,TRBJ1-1,CASGLSQGGNTEAFF,TGTGCTAGTGGCTTATCGCAGGGGGGGAACACTGAAGCTTTCTTT
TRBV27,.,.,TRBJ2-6,CASRGTSASFSGANVLTF,TGTGCCAGCAGGGGGACCAGCGCTTCGTTCTCTGGGGCCAACGTCCTGACTTTC
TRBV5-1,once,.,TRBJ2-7,CASSATGHEQYF,TGCGCCAGCAGCGCCACAGGGCACGAGCAGTACTTC
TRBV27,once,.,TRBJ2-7,CASSSSGTVGRLYEQYF,TGTGCCAGCAGTTCGTCGGGGACCGTGGGCCGCCTGTACGAGCAGTACTTC
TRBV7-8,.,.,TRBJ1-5,CASSLLRQLNQPQHF,TGTGCCAGCAGCTTACTACGGCAATTGAATCAGCCCCAGCATTTT
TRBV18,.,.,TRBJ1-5,CASSPLGRERHF,TGTGCCAGCTCACCACTGGGCAGGGAGAGGCATTTT
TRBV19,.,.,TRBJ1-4,CASSIESEKLFF,TGTGCCAGTAGTATTGAGTCGGAAAAACTGTTTTTT
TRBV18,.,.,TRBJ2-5,CASSLSGGVRETQYF,TGTGCCAGCTCATTATCAGGAGGGGTACGGGAGACCCAGTACTTC
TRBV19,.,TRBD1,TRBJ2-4,CASSMDRGDQNIQYF,TGTGCCAGTAGTATGGACAGGGGGGACCAAAACATTCAGTACTTC
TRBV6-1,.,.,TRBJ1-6,CASGGSSYNSPLHF,TGTGCCAGCGGAGGGAGCTCCTATAATTCACCCCTCCACTTT
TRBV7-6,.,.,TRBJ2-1,CASSLRGSDNEQFF,TGTGCCAGCAGCTTAAGGGGGAGCGACAATGAGCAGTTCTTC
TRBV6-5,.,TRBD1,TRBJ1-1,CASSITTGRAEAFF,TGTGCCAGCAGTATTACGACAGGGCGCGCTGAAGCTTTCTTT
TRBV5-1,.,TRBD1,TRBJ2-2,CASSFSGTGSTGELFF,TGCGCCAGCAGCTTCTCCGGGACAGGGAGTACCGGGGAGCTGTTTTTT
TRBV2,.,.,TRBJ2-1,CASSRNSDNEQFF,TGTGCCAGCAGTCGGAACAGCGACAATGAGCAGTTCTTC
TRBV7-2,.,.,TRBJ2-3,CASSLGFRGATDTQYF,TGTGCCAGCAGCTTAGGATTTCGCGGGGCCACAGATACGCAGTATTTT
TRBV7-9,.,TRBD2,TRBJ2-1,CASSLRGGGIYNEQFF,TGTGCCAGCAGCTTACGTGGGGGGGGTATCTACAATGAGCAGTTCTTC
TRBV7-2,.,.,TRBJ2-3,CASSLQRLATDTQYF,TGTGCCAGCAGCTTACAGCGGCTAGCTACAGATACGCAGTATTTT
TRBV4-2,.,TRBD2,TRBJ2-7,CASSRERGGYYEQYF,TGTGCCAGCAGCCGGGAGCGGGGGGGTTACTACGAGCAGTACTTC
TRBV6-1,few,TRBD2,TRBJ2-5,CASSILAGVETQYF,TGTGCCAGCAGTATACTAGCGGGGGTAGAGACCCAGTACTTC
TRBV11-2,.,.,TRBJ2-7,CASSLRRGPPYEQYF,TGTGCCAGCAGCTTACGGCGGGGTCCCCCCTACGAGCAGTACTTC
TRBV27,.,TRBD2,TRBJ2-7,CATYPGTSGGITYEQYF,TGTGCCACCTACCCCGGGACTAGCGGGGGGATAACCTACGAGCAGTACTTC
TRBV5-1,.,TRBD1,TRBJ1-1,CASSPGQGNTEAFF,TGCGCCAGCAGCCCAGGACAGGGTAACACTGAAGCTTTCTTT
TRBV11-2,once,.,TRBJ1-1,CASMGLGTEAFF,TGTGCCAGCATGGGTCTTGGGACTGAAGCTTTCTTT
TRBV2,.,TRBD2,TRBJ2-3,CASSRDWGGTDTQYF,TGTGCCAGTTCGCGGGACTGGGGGGGGACAGATACGCAGTATTTT
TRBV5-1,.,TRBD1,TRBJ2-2,CASSPQGVGVDTGELFF,TGCGCCAGCAGCCCCCAGGGGGTTGGGGTGGACACCGGGGAGCTGTTTTTT
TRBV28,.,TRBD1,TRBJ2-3,CASGDRSGWSTQYF,TGTGCCAGCGGGGACAGGTCGGGCTGGAGTACGCAGTATTTT
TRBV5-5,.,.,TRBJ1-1,CASSLLVRGGPGAEAFF,TGTGCCAGCAGCTTGCTGGTCCGGGGCGGCCCGGGGGCTGAAGCTTTCTTT
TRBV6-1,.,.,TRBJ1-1,CASPGQNTEAFF,TGTGCCAGCCCCGGACAGAACACTGAAGCTTTCTTT
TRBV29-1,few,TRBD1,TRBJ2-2,CSVSVTGVSTGELFF,TGCAGCGTCTCGGTTACAGGGGTGAGCACCGGGGAGCTGTTTTTT
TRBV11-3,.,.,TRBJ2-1,CASSLGLDSSYNEQFF,TGTGCCAGCAGCTTAGGCCTGGACAGCTCCTACAATGAGCAGTTCTTC
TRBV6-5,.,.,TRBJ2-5,CASSRTSQETQYF,TGTGCCAGCAGTCGGACATCTCAAGAGACCCAGTACTTC
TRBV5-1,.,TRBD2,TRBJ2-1,CASSFRGSDNEQFF,TGCGCCAGCAGCTTTCGCGGGAGTGACAATGAGCAGTTCTTC
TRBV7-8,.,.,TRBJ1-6,CASSLIDENSPLHF,TGTGCCAGCAGCTTAATCGATGAAAATTCACCCCTCCACTTT
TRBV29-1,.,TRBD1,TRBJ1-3,CSVGQDRGPFRYF,TGCAGCGTTGGGCAAGACAGGGGGCCGTTTAGGTATTTT
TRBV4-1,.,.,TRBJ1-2,CASSQRLRGRQYGYTF,TGCGCCAGCAGCCAACGTCTCCGCGGGCGTCAGTATGGCTACACCTTC
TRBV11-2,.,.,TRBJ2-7,CASTSTESSYEQYF,TGTGCCAGCACCTCGACCGAGAGCTCCTACGAGCAGTACTTC
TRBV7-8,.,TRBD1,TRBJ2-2,CASSPTGGNAGELFF,TGTGCCAGCAGCCCGACAGGGGGTAATGCCGGGGAGCTGTTTTTT
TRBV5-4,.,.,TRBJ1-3,CASSDDRSRSGNTIYF,TGTGCCAGCAGCGACGACAGGTCCCGCTCTGGAAACACCATATATTTT
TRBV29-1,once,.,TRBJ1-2,CSVRTVNYGYTF,TGCAGCGTTAGGACGGTTAACTATGGCTACACCTTC
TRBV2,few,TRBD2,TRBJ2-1,CASKSSGGAGNEQFF,TGTGCGAGCAAGTCCAGCGGGGGGGCCGGCAATGAGCAGTTCTTC